A selection of T cell receptor beta chains follows, all from one sample in a study of human T cells and chemical hapten exposure. TCRdb independently ran MiXCR on the RACE reads; one entry per CDR3 protein. The data hold about 100,000 distinct CDR3 sequences, with over 9.5% observed a single time. Source: whole blood, taken in connection with sensitization to the hapten diphenylcyclopropenone (DPC). Receptors were obtained from a woman aged 40 to 50 with alopecia areata. Some clones in this sample may be carry-over from other donors' samples. The CDR3 runs from the conserved cysteine through the conserved F or W. The size entry is marked missing in some rows and otherwise reads once, few, many or a size class.

few,TRBV28,TRBJ2-1,17,CASSFPPGTSSHNEQFF
-,TRBV7-2,TRBJ1-5,14,CASSKPGDNQPQHF
few,TRBV3-1,TRBJ2-3,16,CASSPPSPTKGDTQYF
many,TRBV6-6,TRBJ1-5,13,CASSQGGNQPQHF
many,TRBV21-1,TRBJ2-3,18,CASSAIAVTGQPTDTQYF
few,TRBV7-6,TRBJ1-4,15,CASSLEVGADEKLFF
many,TRBV27,TRBJ2-5,19,CASSRSSLPQLAEQETQYF
many,TRBV11-3,TRBJ1-2,14,CASSLGEAGDGYTF
many,TRBV20-1,TRBJ1-1,14,CSARDLTRHSEAFF
few,TRBV7-2,TRBJ1-1,13,CASSLSGRSEAFF
many,TRBV7-3,TRBJ2-5,14,CASSPQTSGETQYF
many,TRBV5-4,TRBJ2-7,18,CASSSLRQGNQRGYEQYF
few,TRBV27,TRBJ2-1,16,CASSSSGGVSYNEQFF
few,TRBV7-2,TRBJ2-2,14,CASSMGTTTGELFF
many,TRBV5-1,TRBJ2-1,14,CASSLGDRANEQFF
-,TRBV5-6,TRBJ1-1,13,CASSLWANTEAFF
few,TRBV3-1,TRBJ2-1,15,CASSRGQGASNEQFF
few,TRBV2,TRBJ2-5,14,CASSLTSGQETQYF
-,TRBV7-2,TRBJ1-3,16,CASSLGGTDSGNTIYF
once,TRBV28,TRBJ2-4,13,CASRGPAKNIQYF
-,TRBV6-1,TRBJ2-1,16,CASSEYPAGAYNEQFF
many,TRBV9,TRBJ2-7,13,CASSVGMGDEQYF
-,TRBV19,TRBJ2-2,16,CASSSAGGGATGELFF
-,TRBV6-1,TRBJ2-7,13,CAGQGASSYEQYF
-,TRBV12-3/TRBV12-4,TRBJ2-3,13,CASSPFLASGEYF
many,TRBV18,TRBJ1-1,16,CASSPRRQVGNTEAFF
many,TRBV5-1,TRBJ2-1,17,CASSLIIAPSSYNEQFF
-,TRBV15,TRBJ2-5,13,CATSVWGDETQYF
many,TRBV4-3,TRBJ1-2,14,CASSQESRNYGYTF
many,TRBV6-6,TRBJ1-1,14,CASSSKTGNTEAFF
-,TRBV6-6,TRBJ1-1,15,CASRGTGGVNTEAFF
-,TRBV20-1,TRBJ1-2,13,CSASSGTAYGYTF
few,TRBV4-1,TRBJ1-1,15,CASSRQAQMNTEAFF
many,TRBV5-1,TRBJ2-7,14,CASRHGPSAYEQYF
-,TRBV3-1,TRBJ2-2,15,CASSQAGENTGELFF
few,TRBV6-2/TRBV6-3,TRBJ2-6,17,CASSSRPILFGANVLTF
-,TRBV9,TRBJ2-2,15,CASRPGREATGELFF
few,TRBV20-1,TRBJ2-5,14,CSAGGSGAIKTQYF
many,TRBV29-1,TRBJ1-2,16,CSAPRGDYSPGYGYTF
-,TRBV7-8,TRBJ2-1,17,CASSLGLNRGLANEQFF
-,TRBV20-1,TRBJ1-4,18,CSARDHLDRGTTNEKLFF
-,TRBV3-1,TRBJ2-1,15,CASSQGTSGGFRQFF
few,TRBV7-9,TRBJ2-3,13,CVSSKTSTGTQYF
few,TRBV6-5,TRBJ2-1,14,CASKTGLVYNEQFF
-,TRBV30,TRBJ2-1,14,CAWGGLAAYKEQFF
-,TRBV12-5,TRBJ2-4,19,CASGPRLAGDPGAKNIQYF
few,TRBV6-1,TRBJ2-6,20,CASSRIGQPLTSSGANVLTF
few,TRBV28,TRBJ2-7,14,CASSLQGGTYEQYF
-,TRBV7-2,TRBJ1-3,15,CASSLWTGPGNTIYF
many,TRBV10-3,TRBJ2-3,14,CAISESGAADTQYF
many,TRBV11-2,TRBJ2-3,19,CASSRRSSGGARTTDTQYF
many,TRBV5-4,TRBJ2-2,14,CASSLASFAGELFF
many,TRBV7-9,TRBJ1-1,15,CASSPPDRGGTEAFF
-,TRBV14,TRBJ2-3,19,CASSQSPGLAGRYTDTQYF
many,TRBV20-1,TRBJ1-1,13,CSARGPENTEAFF
many,TRBV25-1,TRBJ2-7,12,CASRSRDYEQYF
-,TRBV7-8,TRBJ2-7,17,CASRALFGQGTSYEQYF
-,TRBV6-6,TRBJ1-5,15,CASSNRDSVNQPQHF